This TCR beta chain was captured in a study of cytomegalovirus exposure and HLA in healthy donors. Notes on the study in general: TCR beta chain V- and J-gene trimming was linked, in a later analysis, to a missense variant in DCLRE1C.

60 Vbeta and 13 Jbeta primers were used in PCR. Repertoires were generated with immunoSEQ multiplex PCR, while TCRdb's copy carries only in-frame clones and drops some. This sample has tens of thousands of clones, with more than 70% found just once. With 4 bases clipped from V and 5 bases from J, the junction kept 8 bases outside the gene matches. The germline CDR1 and CDR2 sequences are SGHNT and YYREEE (reference sequence). This CDR3 has 14 amino acids. A remark on this clone: Antigen: not known.

The sample taken for sequencing was PBMCs. The receptor was derived from a young man in good health and CMV-seronegative. The chain links TRBV5-4 to TRBJ1-1; 7 nucleotides agree with TRBD1. The CDR3 region has the DNA TGTGCCAGCAGCGTCTCACAGGGGTGGACTGAAGCTTTCTTT. This encodes CASSVSQGWTEAFF.